These T cell receptor beta chains were read from a single sample in a study of CD8 T cells in ankylosing spondylitis. TCRdb reprocessed the 5' RACE reads with MiXCR, giving one entry per CDR3 protein. The data contain about 500,000 distinct CDR3 sequences, roughly 12% of them singletons. Specimen: blood, either unsorted or a sorted T cell fraction (not recorded which). These receptors came from a male donor with ankylosing spondylitis. CDR3s include the opening cysteine and the closing phenylalanine or tryptophan. Fields, in order: J gene, V gene, clone size, CDR3 protein. A clone size is listed for some rows: how often the clone was seen (once, few, many), or a class if it is expanded.

j_call: TRBJ2-7
v_call: TRBV20-1
clone_size: few
cdr3_aa: CSVLSGAYEQYF

j_call: TRBJ2-6
v_call: TRBV7-8
clone_size: -
cdr3_aa: CASSPPPAGSSGANVLTF

j_call: TRBJ2-1
v_call: TRBV6-1
clone_size: -
cdr3_aa: CASTQGGGSYNEQFF

j_call: TRBJ2-6
v_call: TRBV19
clone_size: few
cdr3_aa: CASTARLVGSGANVLTF

j_call: TRBJ2-1
v_call: TRBV2
clone_size: few
cdr3_aa: CASTGEAAGANEQFF

j_call: TRBJ2-3
v_call: TRBV12-3/TRBV12-4
clone_size: few
cdr3_aa: CASSQPPTSGNTDTQYF

j_call: TRBJ1-2
v_call: TRBV5-6
clone_size: few
cdr3_aa: CASSSQGKGGNYGYTF

j_call: TRBJ1-4
v_call: TRBV4-1
clone_size: many
cdr3_aa: CASSKSREQGTNEKLFF

j_call: TRBJ2-3
v_call: TRBV20-1
clone_size: -
cdr3_aa: CSASGGSITDTQYF

j_call: TRBJ2-2
v_call: TRBV5-1
clone_size: -
cdr3_aa: CASSEGPWNTGELFF

j_call: TRBJ2-1
v_call: TRBV4-2
clone_size: -
cdr3_aa: CASSPPLRDRSYNEQFF

j_call: TRBJ1-4
v_call: TRBV4-1
clone_size: -
cdr3_aa: CASSPGTHRSEKLFF

j_call: TRBJ1-4
v_call: TRBV5-1
clone_size: few
cdr3_aa: CASSKEQGRFEKLFF

j_call: TRBJ2-1
v_call: TRBV12-3/TRBV12-4
clone_size: -
cdr3_aa: CASSSVRGSYNEQFF

j_call: TRBJ2-5
v_call: TRBV10-1
clone_size: -
cdr3_aa: CASSDGGQGSRKTQYF